One sample yielded the 26 T cell receptor beta chains listed below, sequenced in a study of early T cells in non-severe SARS-CoV-2 infection. TCRdb re-called the 5' RACE reads through MiXCR, storing one row per CDR3 protein. The sample contains under 60,000 distinct CDR3 sequences, 6.5% to 9% of which appear only once. The sample taken for sequencing was whole blood. The receptors here all came from an adult who was a healthcare worker with PCR-confirmed SARS-CoV-2 infection or an uninfected control (not recorded which).

This clonotype was counted at least ten times. The gene calls are TRBV3-1 and TRBJ1-3; D gene ambiguous. Germline CDR1 and CDR2: LGHDT and YNNKEL (reference sequence). The CDR3 spans 13 residues. V lost 6 bases and J lost 0, with 6 bases in between. This CDR3 reads CASSGSSGNTIYF. CDR3 DNA sequence: TGTGCCAGCAGTGGATCCTCTGGAAACACCATATATTTT.

This clonotype was seen at least ten times. V and J are TRBV20-1 and TRBJ2-3; 9 positions match TRBD2. CDR3 size: 19 residues. V trimming: 3 bases; J trimming: 4 bases; junction bases outside the gene matches: 20. Germline CDR1 is DFQATT and CDR2 is SNEGSKA (reference sequence). This CDR3 reads CSASPASGNPGVRADTQYF. In DNA form, the CDR3 reads TGCAGTGCTAGTCCCGCTAGCGGGAACCCCGGGGTGCGGGCAGATACGCAGTATTTT.

This clonotype has more than one count but fewer than ten. The chain employs TRBV7-9 and TRBJ2-5; D gene unclear. The CDR3 consists of 12 residues. V lost 3 bases, J lost 2 bases, and 4 bases lay in between. Germline CDR1 and CDR2: SEHNR and FQNEAQ (reference sequence). Here the CDR3 reads CASSFSQETQYF. The CDR3 nucleotides are TGTGCCAGCAGCTTTTCTCAAGAGACCCAGTACTTC.

This clonotype was observed a handful of times. This chain joins TRBV6-1 and TRBJ1-4; D might be TRBD1 (5 bases). CDR3 length: 18 amino acids. Germline CDR1 reads MNHNS; CDR2 reads SASEGT. The germline V and J ends were trimmed by 7 bases and 2 bases, with 23 bases remaining between them. The CDR3 is CASKGLGDGGPTNEKLFF. CDR3 DNA sequence: TGTGCCAGCAAAGGACTGGGGGATGGGGGTCCCACTAATGAAAAACTGTTTTTT.

This clonotype was seen a handful of times. This chain joins TRBV10-3 and TRBJ1-1; 8 bases agree with TRBD1. Per germline, CDR1 ENHRY and CDR2 SYGVKD. The J segment lost 1 base and the V segment lost 4 bases, leaving 5 bases of the junction unmatched. CDR3 length equals 15 residues. This CDR3 reads CAISGQGAANTEAFF. The CDR3, as DNA: TGTGCCATCAGTGGTCAGGGGGCAGCGAACACTGAAGCTTTCTTT.

The gene calls are TRBV5-1 and TRBJ1-4, with TRBD1 matching over 9 bases. CDR3 size: 15 residues. Per germline, CDR1 SGHRS and CDR2 YFSETQ. Unmatched junction bases numbered 4, after V lost 0 bases and J lost 7 bases. The CDR3 bases are TGCGCCAGCAGCTTGGGGGGACAGGGAAGTGAAAAACTGTTTTTT. It encodes CASSLGGQGSEKLFF.

In its sample, this clonotype was seen many times. V and J are TRBV7-9 and TRBJ1-1; 7 positions match TRBD1. This CDR3 comprises 13 residues. V lost 6 bases to trimming and J lost 7 bases; unmatched junction nucleotides: 8. In germline, CDR1 is SEHNR, CDR2 FQNEAQ (reference sequence). CDR3 nucleotide sequence: TGTGCCAGCAGAGAACTCCGGGACAGTGAAGCTTTCTTT. It encodes CASRELRDSEAFF.

This clonotype was recorded at least ten times. The V call is TRBV12-3 or TRBV12-4, the J call TRBJ1-3; D unresolved. Trimming pared 1 base from V and 5 bases from J, leaving 0 bases between. The CDR3 has 11 amino acids. CDR3 bases: TGTGCCAGCAGTTTAGGAAACACCATATATTTT. It specifies CASSLGNTIYF.

This chain uses TRBV20-1 with TRBJ2-7; TRBD2 aligns across 8 bases. Germline-derived CDR1 and CDR2 are DFQATT and SNEGSKA (reference sequence). The CDR3 has 15 residues. The V gene end was trimmed by 6 bases and the J gene end by 2 bases; junction bases not matched to a gene: 12. DNA of the CDR3: TGCAGTGCCGCCGGGAGGGGCGGGAGCGCCTACGAGCAGTACTTC. It codes for CSAAGRGGSAYEQYF.

The table lists this clonotype with a few counts. The V gene is TRBV29-1, the J gene TRBJ2-1, with 10 bases identical to TRBD2. V trimming: 4 bases; J trimming: 5 bases; junction bases outside the gene matches: 14. The CDR3 totals 17 residues. Per germline, CDR1 SQVTM and CDR2 ANQGSEA. CDR3 sequence: CSVGFSYPGLANNEQFF. CDR3 bases: TGCAGCGTTGGCTTCTCCTACCCGGGACTAGCGAACAATGAGCAGTTCTTC.

The chain is built from TRBV11-3 and TRBJ1-2; D call uncertain. The length of the CDR3 is 13 residues. The germline V gene encodes CDR1 SGHNT and CDR2 YENEEA. Trimming removed 4 bases from V and 2 bases from J, with 8 bases in between. In DNA, the CDR3 is TGTGCCAGCAGCTCGGGCAGGAACTATGGCTACACCTTC. Residues: CASSSGRNYGYTF.

The sample holds many counts of this clonotype. The rearrangement links TRBV5-1 to TRBJ2-1; D is undetermined. Germline V gene lookup returns CDR1 SGHRS and CDR2 YFSETQ. Trimming took off 0 bases at V and 0 bases at J, with 10 bases between the two ends. This CDR3 region has 16 residues. This chain's CDR3 is CASSLDLQSSYNEQFF. The CDR3, as DNA: TGCGCCAGCAGCTTGGACCTTCAGAGCTCCTACAATGAGCAGTTCTTC.

This clonotype was counted at least ten times. This chain connects TRBV10-1 to TRBJ2-2; D is unclear. Trimming took 3 bases from V and 4 from J, leaving 9 bases between them. CDR1 and CDR2 (germline): WNHNN, SYGVQD (reference sequence). The CDR3 loop spans 14 amino acids. The CDR3 loop reads CASSDNLGTGELFF. In nucleotides, the CDR3 is TGCGCCAGCAGTGATAACTTGGGCACCGGGGAGCTGTTTTTT.

This clonotype was seen more than once but under ten times. V usage is TRBV7-2 and J usage is TRBJ2-3; no firm D call. Trimming pared 0 bases from V and 7 bases from J, leaving 5 bases between. The CDR3 spans 12 residues. Germline lookup yields CDR1 SGHTA and CDR2 FQGNSA. The CDR3 DNA follows: TGTGCCAGCAGCTTAGCAGGGTATACGCAGTATTTT. It translates to CASSLAGYTQYF.

This chain uses TRBV19 with TRBJ2-1; D perhaps matches TRBD2 (6 bases). The CDR3 has 13 residues. In germline, CDR1 is LNHDA, CDR2 SQIVND (reference sequence). V was trimmed by 4 bases and J by 5 bases, leaving 9 bases between them. The CDR3 loop reads CASSKRTNNEQFF. CDR3 sequence (DNA): TGTGCCAGTAGTAAAAGGACTAACAATGAGCAGTTCTTC.

V gene TRBV12-3 or TRBV12-4 combines with J gene TRBJ2-5; TRBD1 or TRBD2 may be the D gene (5 bases each). The V end lost 5 bases, the J end lost 4 bases, and 14 bases lay between the germline ends. The CDR3 covers 14 residues. In nucleotides, the CDR3 is TGTGCCAGCAGTCCTGGGGCGGGCCGAGAGACCCAGTACTTC. As protein: CASSPGAGRETQYF.

The CDR3 reads CASSGGGAQETQYF. DNA of the CDR3: TGTGCCAGCAGCGGCGGGGGGGCCCAAGAGACCCAGTACTTC. The chain links TRBV9 to TRBJ2-5; 9 bases line up with TRBD2. The V gene's germline CDR1 is SGDLS and CDR2 YYNGEE. The CDR3 contains 14 residues. After removal of 3 bases from V and 1 base from J, the junction contained 1 base not matched to a gene.

The sample holds many counts of this clonotype. The V gene is TRBV20-1, the J gene TRBJ2-1; TRBD2 is a possible D gene (6 bases). The CDR3 is 13 residues long. Germline assignment: CDR1 DFQATT and CDR2 SNEGSKA (reference sequence). The V end was cut by 5 bases, the J end by 5 bases, with 13 bases between. The chain's CDR3 is CSAGSGGNNEQFF. The CDR3 DNA reads as TGCAGTGCTGGATCCGGGGGAAACAATGAGCAGTTCTTC.

This clonotype has a handful of counts. The CDR3 loop reads CASSLLRGTEAFF. The CDR3 bases are TGTGCCAGCAGCCTCCTCAGGGGTACTGAAGCTTTCTTT. This sequence joins TRBV6-5 and TRBJ1-1; possible D gene TRBD1, 6 bases. The CDR3 length is 13 residues. V shed 6 bases and J shed 5 bases, with 13 bases lying between them. Looked up from germline, CDR1 is MNHEY and CDR2 is SVGAGI.

This clonotype was found a few times. This chain connects TRBV29-1 to TRBJ2-5, with TRBD2 matching 8 bases. The germline CDR1 and CDR2 sequences are SQVTM and ANQGSEA. The CDR3 is 13 residues long. The J segment lost 5 bases and the V segment lost 6 bases, leaving 8 bases of the junction unmatched. The CDR3 sequence is CSVDGLAGETQYF. In DNA form, the CDR3 reads TGCAGCGTGGACGGACTAGCCGGGGAGACCCAGTACTTC.

This clonotype was counted many times. The CDR3 sequence: CASSGMASYEQYF. The CDR3 DNA sequence: TGCGCCAGCAGTGGGATGGCTTCCTACGAGCAGTACTTC. V usage is TRBV10-2 and J usage is TRBJ2-7, with D uncertain. The CDR3 runs to 13 residues. V lost 4 bases, J lost 1 base, and 8 bases lay in between. Germline CDR1 is WSHSY and CDR2 is SAAADI.

The rearrangement joins TRBV9 to TRBJ1-4; no clear D. The V gene lost 0 bases and the J gene lost 6 bases, with 12 bases spanning the gap. Germline values: CDR1 SGDLS, CDR2 YYNGEE. The CDR3 runs 15 residues. CDR3 protein: CASSVGQDRYEKLFF. The CDR3 DNA reads as TGTGCCAGCAGCGTAGGGCAAGATCGTTATGAAAAACTGTTTTTT. Full variable domain (outside the CDR3, taken from reference TRBV9 and TRBJ1-4): DSGVTQTPKHLITATGQRVTLRCSPRSGDLSVYWYQQSLDQGLQFLIQYYNGEERAKGNILERFSAQQFPDLHSELNLSSLELGDSALYFCASSVGQDRYEKLFFGSGTQLSVL.

This clonotype came up a few times. The chain has TRBV11-2 and TRBJ2-5, with D hard to call. The CDR3 is 12 amino acids. Per germline, CDR1 SGHAT and CDR2 FQNNGV. V lost 7 bases and J 5 bases, leaving 11 bases between the germline ends. CDR3 bases: TGTGCCAGCACCTTGCTTGCGGAGACCCAGTACTTC. It encodes CASTLLAETQYF.

Remarks on this clonotype: This sequence may be a read error, since a much larger clone differs from it by one base. V gene TRBV3-1 combines with J gene TRBJ2-6, with TRBD1 identical over 10 bases. In germline, CDR1 is LGHDT, CDR2 YNNKEL (reference sequence). The CDR3 extends over 17 amino acids. The CDR3 bases are TGTGCCAGCAGCCAAGGGGACAGGGGAGTTGGGGCCAACGCCCTGACTTTC. This sequence encodes CASSQGDRGVGANALTF.

The chain combines TRBV7-2 with TRBJ2-7; D may be TRBD2 (5 bases). The V gene lost 5 bases and the J gene lost 2 bases, with 16 bases spanning the gap. There are 15 residues in the CDR3. The germline V gene encodes CDR1 SGHTA and CDR2 FQGNSA. The CDR3 sequence is CASSAGQPRAYEQYF. The CDR3 DNA follows: TGTGCCAGCAGCGCCGGGCAGCCGAGGGCCTACGAGCAGTACTTC. Supplemented by reference TRBV7-2 and TRBJ2-7, the full variable domain reads GAGVSQSPSNKVTEKGKDVELRCDPISGHTALYWYRQSLGQGLEFLIYFQGNSAPDKSGLPSDRFSAERTGGSVSTLTIQRTQQEDSAVYLCASSAGQPRAYEQYFGPGTRLTVT.

This clonotype has just a few counts. This chain uses TRBV20-1 with TRBJ2-3; 11 positions agree with TRBD2. The CDR3 is made up of 13 amino acids. The V and J ends lost 6 bases and 7 bases, in that order; junction bases with no gene match: 6. Germline V CDR1 and CDR2: DFQATT, SNEGSKA (reference sequence). The CDR3 sequence is CSAIAGGPNTQYF. The DNA of the CDR3 is TGCAGTGCAATAGCGGGGGGGCCAAATACGCAGTATTTT.